This entry is about one T cell receptor beta chain. Its binding antigen is unknown. Base-call qualities are not available, and no considerably larger clone is one nucleotide away. Trimming takes 1 base from V and 4 bases from J, and the germline ends sit 10 bases apart. The CDR3 spans 14 residues, from the cysteine through the phenylalanine. The CDR3 DNA has 42 bases and is translated from base 1. CDR1 and CDR2 are read off the germline V gene as SGHTA and FQGNSA. TCR CDR3 regions were amplified from genomic DNA by multiplex PCR using the deep immunoSEQ assay. Genomic DNA extracted from each cell subset was distributed evenly over all wells of several immunoSEQ 96-well plates, and each plate served as one replicate. For sorted subsets, each replicate PCR was loaded with roughly 190 ng genomic DNA, equivalent to 25,000 to 35,000 T cell genomes. The purified libraries were quantified using a Qubit 3.0 fluorometer, sized with a Bioanalyzer 2100, and then quantified again using the KAPA Library Quantification kit. Every immunoSEQ 96-well plate was sequenced on a dedicated single-read 150-cycle Illumina NextSeq 550 flow cell. In the original analysis: Because the immunoSEQ output included only junctional sequences and no quality scores, the filtering could not be the same as the filtering used for full-length reads. Sequences were annotated with PyIR, a Python wrapper for IgBLAST v1.9, using IMGT germline references to assign V/J genes and CDR3. Reads were removed for weak V/J assignments (E-value above 1e-6), missing CDR3, stop codons, out-of-frame junctions, or ambiguous translated residues. A V3J clonotype was defined by an identical inferred V gene, J gene, and CDR3 amino acid sequence. Percentage overlap between repertoires was computed as shared unique clonotypes divided by the size of the smaller repertoire. Three approaches were used to assess repertoire richness: RTK rarefaction, the Chao1 estimator, and Recon v2.1 estimates of unobserved clonotypes. Generation probabilities were computed with OLGA for all TCRbeta clonotypes obtained by the gDNA method from several donors. TCRdb re-hosts the immuneACCESS table, in-frame sequences only. Its copies lack some clones; in the studies checked, an unresolved V gene accounts for under half of them, and the cause for the rest is not known. The V and J calls and the clone size are those of that table, but D and trimming were determined from the DNA. This sample has about 2,500,000 clones in its table, and 85% to 95% of those were observed once. Around 0.14% of the sample rests with the top ten.

This sample was taken from a study of shared clonotypes between healthy human individuals (dated by TCRdb to the early 2020s). Some background on the complete study: The cohort included three men and two women between 18 and 49 years of age. Per donor, three plates each were used for CD4 naive and CD4 memory, two for CD8 naive, and one for CD8 memory. Blood TCR repertoires of about 5 healthy adults were deeply sequenced to estimate repertoire size and the extent of clonotype sharing between individuals. Different laboratories and diverse techniques were used to prepare libraries and sequence TCR repertoires, to increase sequencing depth and limit assay-specific biases. Each donor's leukapheresis produced roughly between roughly 0.94 and 9.5 billion PBMCs.

The donors were healthy, HIV-negative adults who had no recently reported acute infections or vaccinations. Every donor was a Caucasian adult living in Nashville, Tennessee, USA. CD4+ T cells were enriched by magnetic negative selection, after which naive cells were positively selected on CD45RA and the negative fraction was taken as the memory subset. After blood collection by leukapheresis, PBMCs were isolated using Ficoll-Histopaque density gradient centrifugation and then cryopreserved in the vapor phase of liquid nitrogen. Analytical flow cytometry was used to check the purity and quantity of every magnetically sorted T cell population. Each sorted fraction had its genomic DNA isolated and then quantified by UV absorbance on a Nanodrop 2000c. What the study reported, not specific to this receptor: Pairwise subsampling indicated that sequencing depth was expected to affect the degree of clonotype sharing among donors. Only blood was sampled, and tissue TCR repertoires likely differ from those in blood. Larger estimated clonotype richness was generally found for naive subsets than for memory subsets. Compared with non-shared clonotypes, clonotypes shared by all four sorted-subset donors had higher generation probabilities. Sharing across a few donors was observed for roughly 5.4% of naive CD4, 3% to 3.5% of naive CD8, 2% to 2.5% of memory CD4, and roughly 0.4% of memory CD8 clonotypes. The genetic and exposure-history diversity represented was limited by the small number of donors. Even with the large sequencing depth, rarefaction of the sorted-subset datasets indicated that sequencing was incomplete.

Sequenced input: naive CD4+ T cells sorted from blood. The cell subset or site label, read with the paper, signifies: CD45RA+ positively selected. The chain is encoded by TRBV7-2 joined to TRBJ2-5; the D gene identity is not certain. This sequence originates from a young man in good health. The CDR3 amino acid sequence is: CASSLDGRRETQYF. The base sequence is TGTGCCAGCAGCTTAGACGGGCGTAGAGAGACCCAGTACTTC.